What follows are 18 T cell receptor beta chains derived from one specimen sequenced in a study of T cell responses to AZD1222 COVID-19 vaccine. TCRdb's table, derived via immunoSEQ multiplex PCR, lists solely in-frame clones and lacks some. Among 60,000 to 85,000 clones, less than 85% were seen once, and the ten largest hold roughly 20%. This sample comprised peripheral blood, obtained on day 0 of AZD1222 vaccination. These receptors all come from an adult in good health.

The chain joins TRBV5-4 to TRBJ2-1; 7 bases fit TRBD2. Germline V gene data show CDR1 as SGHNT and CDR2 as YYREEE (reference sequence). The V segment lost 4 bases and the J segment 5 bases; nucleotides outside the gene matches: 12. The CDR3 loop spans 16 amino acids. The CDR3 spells CASSQRLPAGNNEQFF. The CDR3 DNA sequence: TGTGCCAGCAGCCAACGACTCCCAGCGGGGAACAATGAGCAGTTCTTC.

The CDR3 here is CASSPPNSPLHF. CDR3 nucleotide sequence: TGTGCCAGCAGCCCCCCAAATTCACCCCTCCACTTT. The chain recombines TRBV11-2 with TRBJ1-6; D remains ambiguous. V lost 5 bases and J lost 7, with 6 bases in between. Germline loops: CDR1 SGHAT, CDR2 FQNNGV. This CDR3 comprises 12 residues.

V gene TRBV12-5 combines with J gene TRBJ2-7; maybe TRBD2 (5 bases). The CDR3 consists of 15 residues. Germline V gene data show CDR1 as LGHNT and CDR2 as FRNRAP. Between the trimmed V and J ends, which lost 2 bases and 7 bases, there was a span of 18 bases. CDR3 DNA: TGTGCTAGTGGTTTGCCCCACCGGACCCCGGGGGAGCAGTACTTC. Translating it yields CASGLPHRTPGEQYF.

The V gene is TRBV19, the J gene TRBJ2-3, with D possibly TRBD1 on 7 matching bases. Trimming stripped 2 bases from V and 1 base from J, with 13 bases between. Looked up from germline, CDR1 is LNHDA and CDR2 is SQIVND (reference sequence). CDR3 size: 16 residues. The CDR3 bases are TGTGCCAGTAGTATATCAGGGGGGACGGGCACAGATACGCAGTATTTT. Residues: CASSISGGTGTDTQYF.

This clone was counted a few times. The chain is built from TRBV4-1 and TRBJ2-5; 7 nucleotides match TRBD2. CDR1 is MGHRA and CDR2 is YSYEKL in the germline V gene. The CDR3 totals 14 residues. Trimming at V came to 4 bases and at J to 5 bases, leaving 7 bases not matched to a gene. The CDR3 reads CASSRVKGGETQYF. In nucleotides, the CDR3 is TGCGCCAGCAGCCGTGTAAAGGGAGGGGAGACCCAGTACTTC.

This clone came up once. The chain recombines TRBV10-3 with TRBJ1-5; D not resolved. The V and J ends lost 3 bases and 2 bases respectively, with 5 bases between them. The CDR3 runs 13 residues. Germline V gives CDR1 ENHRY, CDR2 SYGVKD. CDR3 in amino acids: CAISDLGNQPQHF. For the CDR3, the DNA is TGTGCCATCAGTGACCTGGGCAATCAGCCCCAGCATTTT.

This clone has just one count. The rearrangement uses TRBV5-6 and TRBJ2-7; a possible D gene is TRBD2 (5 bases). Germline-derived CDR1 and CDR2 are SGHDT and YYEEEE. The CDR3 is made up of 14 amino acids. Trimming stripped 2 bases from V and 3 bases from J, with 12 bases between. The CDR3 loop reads CASSFKEEIYEQYF. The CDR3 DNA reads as TGTGCCAGCAGCTTCAAGGAGGAGATCTACGAGCAGTACTTC.

CDR3 DNA sequence: TGTGCCAGCAGCCCGTCGTGGGGGACAGTGAACACCGGGGAGCTGTTTTTT. Its protein is CASSPSWGTVNTGELFF. The chain employs TRBV11-3 and TRBJ2-2, with 7 bases lining up with TRBD1. This CDR3 has 17 residues. Germline V gives CDR1 SGHNT, CDR2 YENEEA. V gave up 5 bases and J gave up 1 base; unmatched junction bases: 10.

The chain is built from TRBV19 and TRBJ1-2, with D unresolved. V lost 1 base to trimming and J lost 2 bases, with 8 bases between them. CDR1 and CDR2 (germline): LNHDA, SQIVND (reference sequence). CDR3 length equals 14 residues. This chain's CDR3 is CASSIVQANYGYTF. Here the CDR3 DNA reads TGTGCCAGTAGTATAGTGCAGGCGAACTATGGCTACACCTTC.

CDR3 in DNA: TGTGCCAGTAGTAGCCCCGAGACAGGGCCTTACGAGCAGTACTTC. Translation gives CASSSPETGPYEQYF. V usage is TRBV19 and J usage is TRBJ2-7, with TRBD1 matching over 7 bases. The CDR3 is 15 amino acids. Per germline, CDR1 LNHDA and CDR2 SQIVND (reference sequence). Trimming removed 4 bases from V and 4 bases from J; junction bases left unmatched: 10.

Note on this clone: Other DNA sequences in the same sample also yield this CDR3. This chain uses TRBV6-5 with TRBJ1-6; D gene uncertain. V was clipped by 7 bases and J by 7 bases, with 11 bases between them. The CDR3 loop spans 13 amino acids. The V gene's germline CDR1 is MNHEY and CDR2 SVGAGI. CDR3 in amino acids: CASTLTGNSPLHF. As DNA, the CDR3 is TGTGCCAGCACCCTGACGGGGAATTCACCCCTCCACTTT.

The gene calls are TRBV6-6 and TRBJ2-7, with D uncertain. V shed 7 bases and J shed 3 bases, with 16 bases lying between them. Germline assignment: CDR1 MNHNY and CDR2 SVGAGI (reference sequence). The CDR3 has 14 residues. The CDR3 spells CASTSTVLIYEQYF. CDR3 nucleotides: TGTGCCAGCACCTCGACGGTCCTTATCTACGAGCAGTACTTC.

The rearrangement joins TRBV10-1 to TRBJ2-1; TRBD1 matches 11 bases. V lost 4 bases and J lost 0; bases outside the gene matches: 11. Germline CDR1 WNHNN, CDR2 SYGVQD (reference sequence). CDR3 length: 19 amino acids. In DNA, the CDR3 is TGCGCCAGCAGTGGGGACCATAGGGACAGGGGGAGCTCCTACAATGAGCAGTTCTTC. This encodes CASSGDHRDRGSSYNEQFF.

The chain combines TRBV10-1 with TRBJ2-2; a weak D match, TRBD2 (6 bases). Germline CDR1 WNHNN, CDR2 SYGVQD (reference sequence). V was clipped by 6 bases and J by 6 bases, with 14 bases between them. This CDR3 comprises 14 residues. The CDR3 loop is CASSPASSAGELFF. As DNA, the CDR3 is TGCGCCAGCAGCCCGGCCTCTAGCGCCGGGGAGCTGTTTTTT.

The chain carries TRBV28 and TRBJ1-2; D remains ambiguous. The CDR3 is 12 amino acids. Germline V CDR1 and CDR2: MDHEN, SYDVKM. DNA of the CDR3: TGTGTCTCAACGGGTGAGGTCTGGGGCTACACCTTC. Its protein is CVSTGEVWGYTF.

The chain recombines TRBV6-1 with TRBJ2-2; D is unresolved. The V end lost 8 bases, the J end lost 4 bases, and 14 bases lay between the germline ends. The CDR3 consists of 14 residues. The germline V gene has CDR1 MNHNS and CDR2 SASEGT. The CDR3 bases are TGTGCCAGCCGCCGAGGTCGGGTCACCGGGGAGCTGTTTTTT. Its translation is CASRRGRVTGELFF.

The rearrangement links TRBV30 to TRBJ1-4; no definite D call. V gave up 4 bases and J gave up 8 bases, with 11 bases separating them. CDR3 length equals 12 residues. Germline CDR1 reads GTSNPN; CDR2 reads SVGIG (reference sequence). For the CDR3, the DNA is TGTGCCTGGAACTCCGATGGGGAAAAACTGTTTTTT. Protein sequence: CAWNSDGEKLFF.

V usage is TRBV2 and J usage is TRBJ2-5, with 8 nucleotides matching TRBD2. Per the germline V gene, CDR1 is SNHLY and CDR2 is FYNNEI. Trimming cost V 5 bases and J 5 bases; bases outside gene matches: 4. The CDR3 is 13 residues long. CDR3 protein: CASSSGTRETQYF. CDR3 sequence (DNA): TGTGCCAGCAGTTCCGGGACTAGGGAGACCCAGTACTTC.